This TCR beta chain appears in the sequencing data of a study of chemoradiotherapy in HPV16-positive cancers. Using immunoSEQ multiplex PCR, the repertoire was profiled, and TCRdb retains in-frame clones only, with some absent. The table includes approximately 5,700 clones, more than 65% detected once. In this sample, this clone is hyperexpanded (1% or more). Sequenced here: tumor tissue, sampled from a patient who underwent chemoradiotherapy. This receptor was identified in a human donor with HPV-associated anogenital cancer.

CDR3 protein: CASSQDGRDYEQYF. Written as DNA, the CDR3 is TGCGCCAGCAGCCAAGACGGGAGGGACTACGAGCAGTACTTC. The chain employs TRBV4-3 and TRBJ2-7; 8 bases map to TRBD2. Germline V gene sequence: CDR1 LGHNA, CDR2 YSLEER. V lost 0 bases to trimming and J lost 3 bases; unmatched junction nucleotides: 1. There are 14 residues in the CDR3.